This T cell receptor beta chain was sequenced for a study of blood T cell repertoires in COVID-19. Overall study context: Acute and convalescent COVID-19 specimens originated in the United States, Italy and Spain. PBMCs, B-cell-depleted T cells, or T cells were the source of the cDNA or gDNA that made up the material.

Germline assignment: CDR1 LNHDA and CDR2 SQIVND (reference sequence). The CDR3 spans 13 residues. V was shortened by 5 bases and J by 2 bases, with 10 bases between the two germline ends. Per the study methods: Amplification with reference gene primers provided the estimates of nucleated cell counts. TCRdb's copy holds only in-frame clones and misses some; the assay was immunoSEQ multiplex PCR. That table furnishes V, J and clone size, whereas the DNA furnished D and trimming. Seen here are fewer than 350,000 clones, around 85% observed once, and the top ten hold around 3.7%. V gene TRBV19 combines with J gene TRBJ2-7, with TRBD1 as a possible D gene (5 bases). Sequencing was done on a sample of peripheral blood. This TCR was sampled from a woman in her fifties or sixties with active or convalescent COVID-19. CDR3 sequence (DNA): TGTGCCAGTAGTTGGGGCATTACCTACGAGCAGTACTTC. Translated, it gives CASSWGITYEQYF.